This is a list of T cell receptor beta chains from one sample in a study of blood T cell repertoires in COVID-19. Clones were read by immunoSEQ multiplex PCR, and TCRdb kept only the in-frame ones, dropping some. The sample yields 80,000 to 95,000 clones, more than 75% seen once. Specimen: peripheral blood. All receptors come from a human donor in a cohort sampled during active COVID-19. CDR3s include the opening cysteine and the closing phenylalanine or tryptophan. The D gene is left open where the match is weak.

D gene	V gene	CDR3 protein
.	TRBV2	CACNRGESHNEQFF
.	TRBV27	CASSFRDTQYF
TRBD2	TRBV4-3	CASSRRGGVYNEQFF
TRBD1	TRBV4-1	CASSSRQGANYGYTF
TRBD1	TRBV15	CATSRNRGDGGYTF
TRBD1	TRBV24-1	CATSSPGQGTDTQYF
TRBD1	TRBV18	CASSPVRQGRETQYF
TRBD1	TRBV6-1	CASSDRDRGLKNEKLFF
TRBD1	TRBV30	CAWSANRDREHRLNQPQHF
.	TRBV2	CASGGVPYEQYF
TRBD1	TRBV6-1	CASSEFGTGGFPYQDIQYF
.	TRBV7-8	CASSLGGRGGSGYTF
.	TRBV5-1	CASSKATALAYEQYF
.	TRBV6-5	CASSYRQFVYEQYF
TRBD1	TRBV6-5	CASSPGTGGRSPLHF
TRBD2	TRBV6-5	CASILTAGGSDTQYF
TRBD1	TRBV30	CAWGTGTGSYEQYF
.	TRBV9	CASSVSGEGDYQPQHF
.	TRBV5-4	CASSPTGSTGYNSPLHF
TRBD1	TRBV5-1	CASSLGGQAPRDTEAFF
TRBD2	TRBV7-9	CASSLSSGGVTDTQYF
TRBD1	TRBV2	CASTKRGGTGPYNEQFF
.	TRBV5-1	CASSLAGMTDYGYTF
TRBD1	TRBV20-1	CSARGPDRAFF
TRBD2	TRBV5-4	CASSRRLADGNEQFF
TRBD1	TRBV27	CASSYGQGLDTEAFF